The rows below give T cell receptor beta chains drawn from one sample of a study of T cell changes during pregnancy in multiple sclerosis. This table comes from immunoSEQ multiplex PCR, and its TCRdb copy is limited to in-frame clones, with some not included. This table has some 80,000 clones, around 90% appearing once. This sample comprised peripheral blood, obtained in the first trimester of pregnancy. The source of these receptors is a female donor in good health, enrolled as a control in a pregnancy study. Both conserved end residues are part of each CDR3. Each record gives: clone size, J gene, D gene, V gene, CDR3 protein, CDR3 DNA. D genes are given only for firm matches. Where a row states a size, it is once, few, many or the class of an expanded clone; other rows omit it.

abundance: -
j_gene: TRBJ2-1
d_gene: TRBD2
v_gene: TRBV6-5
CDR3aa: CASGMREHNEQFF
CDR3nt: TGTGCCAGCGGCATGCGGGAGCATAATGAGCAGTTCTTC

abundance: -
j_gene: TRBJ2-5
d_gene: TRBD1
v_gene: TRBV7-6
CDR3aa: CASSPRSGQGSETQYF
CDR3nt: TGTGCCAGCAGCCCACGTTCGGGACAGGGGTCGGAGACCCAGTACTTC

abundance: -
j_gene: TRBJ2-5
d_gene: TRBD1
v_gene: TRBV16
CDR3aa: CASSQSIGQGSKETQYF
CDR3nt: TGTGCCAGCAGCCAATCGATAGGACAGGGATCGAAAGAGACCCAGTACTTC

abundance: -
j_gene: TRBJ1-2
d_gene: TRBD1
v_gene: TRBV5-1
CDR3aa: CASSWGQSNYGYTF
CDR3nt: TGCGCCAGCAGCTGGGGACAGTCTAACTATGGCTACACCTTC

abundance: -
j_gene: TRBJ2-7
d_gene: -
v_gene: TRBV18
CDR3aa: CASSPQGSYEQYF
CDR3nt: TGTGCCAGCTCACCGCAGGGCTCCTACGAGCAGTACTTC

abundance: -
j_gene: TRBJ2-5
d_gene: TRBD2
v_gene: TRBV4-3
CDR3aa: CASSQDTSGSREETQYF
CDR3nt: TGCGCCAGCAGCCAAGATACTAGCGGGAGCAGGGAGGAGACCCAGTACTTC

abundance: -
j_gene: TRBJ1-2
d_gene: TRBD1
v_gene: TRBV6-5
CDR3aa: CASSARTGRGYTF
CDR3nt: TGTGCCAGCAGCGCAAGGACAGGGAGGGGCTACACCTTC

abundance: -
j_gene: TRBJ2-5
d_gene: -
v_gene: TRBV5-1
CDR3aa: CASSTGNRALGTQYF
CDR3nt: TGCGCCAGCTCGACGGGTAACAGGGCTTTGGGGACCCAGTACTTC

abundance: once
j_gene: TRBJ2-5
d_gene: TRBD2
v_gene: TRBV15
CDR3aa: CATSRGLAGWETQYF
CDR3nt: TGTGCCACCAGCAGGGGACTAGCGGGATGGGAGACCCAGTACTTC

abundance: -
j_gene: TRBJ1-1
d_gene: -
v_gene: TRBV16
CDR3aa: CASSQSGGRVTGTEAFF
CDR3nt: TGTGCCAGCAGCCAATCTGGGGGCAGAGTAACGGGGACTGAAGCTTTCTTT

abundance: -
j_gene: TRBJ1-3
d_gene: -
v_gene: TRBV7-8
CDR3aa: CASSLGLHRSGNTIYF
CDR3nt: TGTGCCAGCAGCTTAGGGTTACACCGCTCTGGAAACACCATATATTTT

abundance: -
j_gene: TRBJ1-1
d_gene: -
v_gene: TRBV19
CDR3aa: CASSDTGKMNTEAFF
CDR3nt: TGTGCCAGTAGCGACACAGGGAAGATGAACACTGAAGCTTTCTTT

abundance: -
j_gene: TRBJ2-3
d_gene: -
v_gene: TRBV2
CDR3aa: CASSEFDSLSTDTQYF
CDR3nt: TGTGCCAGCAGTGAATTTGACTCCCTATCCACAGATACGCAGTATTTT

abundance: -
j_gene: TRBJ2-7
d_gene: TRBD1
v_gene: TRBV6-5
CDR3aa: CASSRPTGAGSEQYF
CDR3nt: TGTGCCAGCAGTCGACCGACAGGGGCGGGGAGCGAGCAGTACTTC

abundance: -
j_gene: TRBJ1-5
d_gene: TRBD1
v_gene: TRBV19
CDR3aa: CASTQRRQGDQPQHF
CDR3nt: TGTGCCAGTACCCAGCGAAGACAGGGTGATCAGCCCCAGCATTTT

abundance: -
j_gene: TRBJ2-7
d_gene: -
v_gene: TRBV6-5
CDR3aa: CASSSQGGGAYEQYF
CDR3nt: TGTGCCAGCAGCTCACAGGGGGGGGGTGCCTACGAGCAGTACTTC

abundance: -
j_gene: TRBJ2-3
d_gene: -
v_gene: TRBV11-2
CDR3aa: CASSATERLITDTQYF
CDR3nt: TGTGCCAGCAGCGCCACTGAGAGGTTAATTACAGATACGCAGTATTTT

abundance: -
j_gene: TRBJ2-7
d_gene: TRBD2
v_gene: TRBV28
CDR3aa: CASGTSGSSYEQYF
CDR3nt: TGTGCCAGTGGGACTAGCGGAAGCTCCTACGAGCAGTACTTC

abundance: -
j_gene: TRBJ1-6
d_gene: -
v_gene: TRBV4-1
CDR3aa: CASSQVRTGNSPLHF
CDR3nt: TGCGCCAGCAGCCAAGTAAGGACGGGAAACTCACCCCTCCACTTT

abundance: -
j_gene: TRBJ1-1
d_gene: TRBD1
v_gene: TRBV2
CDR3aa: CASADQGAKDTEAFF
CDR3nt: TGTGCCAGCGCGGATCAGGGGGCTAAGGATACTGAAGCTTTCTTT

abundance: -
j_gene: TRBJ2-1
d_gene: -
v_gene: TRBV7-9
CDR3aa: CASSLVVQNEQFF
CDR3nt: TGTGCCAGCAGCTTAGTTGTCCAAAATGAGCAGTTCTTC

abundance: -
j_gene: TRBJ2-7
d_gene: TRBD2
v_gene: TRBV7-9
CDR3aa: CASSSQRGLSYEQYF
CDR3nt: TGTGCCAGCAGCTCCCAGCGGGGACTCTCCTACGAGCAGTACTTC

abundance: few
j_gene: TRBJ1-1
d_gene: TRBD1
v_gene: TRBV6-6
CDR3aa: CASSSTGALTEAFF
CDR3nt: TGTGCCAGCAGTTCTACAGGGGCCCTCACTGAAGCTTTCTTT

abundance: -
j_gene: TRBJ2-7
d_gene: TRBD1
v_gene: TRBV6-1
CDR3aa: CASTDRGHTYEQYF
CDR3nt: TGTGCCAGCACCGACAGGGGGCATACCTACGAGCAGTACTTC

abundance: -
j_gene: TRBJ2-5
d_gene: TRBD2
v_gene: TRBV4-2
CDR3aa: CASGGLAPETQYF
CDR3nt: TGTGCCAGCGGCGGACTAGCCCCAGAGACCCAGTACTTC

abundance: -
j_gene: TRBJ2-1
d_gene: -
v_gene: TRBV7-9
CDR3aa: CASSTDREGSEQFF
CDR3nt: TGTGCCAGCAGCACGGACAGGGAGGGTAGTGAGCAGTTCTTC

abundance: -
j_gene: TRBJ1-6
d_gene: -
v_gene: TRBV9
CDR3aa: CASSVVEGEDSPLHF
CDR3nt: TGTGCCAGCAGCGTAGTCGAAGGGGAGGACTCACCCCTCCACTTT

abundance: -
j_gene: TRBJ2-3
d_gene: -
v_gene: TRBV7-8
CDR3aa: CASSLDLRSADTQYF
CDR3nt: TGTGCCAGCAGCTTAGATTTGCGGTCCGCAGATACGCAGTATTTT

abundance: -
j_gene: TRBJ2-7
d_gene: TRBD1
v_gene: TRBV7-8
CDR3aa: CASSLSSGQGNSEQYF
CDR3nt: TGTGCCAGCAGCTTATCCTCGGGACAGGGGAACTCCGAGCAGTACTTC